This TCR beta chain was retrieved from a study of siplizumab effects on memory and regulatory T cells. General study results and limits: It seemed that naive T cells were more diverse than memory cells and were major contributors to the alloresponse.

Donor pairs, a few in total, had unstimulated naive, memory, effector memory and TEMRA subsets sequenced. With respect to this clone: Its specificity is unknown.

Trimming removed 2 bases at V and 2 bases at J, with 10 bases between. Germline V CDR1 and CDR2: SGHAT, FQDESV (reference sequence). The CDR3 covers 16 residues. Assayed TCR templates numbered 90,000 to 100,000 for each sample. Profiled with immunoSEQ multiplex PCR; TCRdb holds only in-frame clones, not every one. The table lists 50,000 to 60,000 clones, roughly 84% of them singletons. Sequencing input: naive CD8+ T cells sorted from blood. The clonotype comes from a human donor in good health. The rearrangement links TRBV11-1 to TRBJ2-6; D not certain. This CDR3 reads CASSLNRVAGANVLTF. CDR3 bases: TGTGCCAGCAGCTTAAATCGTGTTGCTGGGGCCAACGTCCTGACTTTC.